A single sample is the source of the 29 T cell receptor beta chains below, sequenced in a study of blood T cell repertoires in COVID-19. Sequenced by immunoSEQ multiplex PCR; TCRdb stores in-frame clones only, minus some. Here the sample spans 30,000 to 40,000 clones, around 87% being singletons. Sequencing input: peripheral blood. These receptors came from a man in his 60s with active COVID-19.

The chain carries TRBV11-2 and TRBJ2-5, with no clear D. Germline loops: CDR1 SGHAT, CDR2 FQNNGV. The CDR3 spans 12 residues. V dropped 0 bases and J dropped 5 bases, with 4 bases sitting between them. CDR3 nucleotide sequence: TGTGCCAGCAGCTTAGACGTGGAGACCCAGTACTTC. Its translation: CASSLDVETQYF.

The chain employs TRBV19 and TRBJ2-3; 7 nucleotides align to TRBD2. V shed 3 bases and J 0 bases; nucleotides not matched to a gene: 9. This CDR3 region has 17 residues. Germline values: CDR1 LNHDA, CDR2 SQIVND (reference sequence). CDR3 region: CASSIRRESESTDTQYF. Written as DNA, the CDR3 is TGTGCCAGTAGTATCCGGCGGGAGTCCGAAAGCACAGATACGCAGTATTTT. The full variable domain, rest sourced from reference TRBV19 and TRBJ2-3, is DGGITQSPKYLFRKEGQNVTLSCEQNLNHDAMYWYRQDPGQGLRLIYYSQIVNDFQKGDIAEGYSVSREKKESFPLTVTSAQKNPTAFYLCASSIRRESESTDTQYFGPGTRLTVL.

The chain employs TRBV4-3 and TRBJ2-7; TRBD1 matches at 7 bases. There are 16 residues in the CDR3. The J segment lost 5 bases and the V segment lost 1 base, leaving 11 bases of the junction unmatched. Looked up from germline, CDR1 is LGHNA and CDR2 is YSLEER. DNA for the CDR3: TGCGCCAGCAGCCAAGCTTTCAGGGGGTCGGACCACGAGCAGTACTTC. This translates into CASSQAFRGSDHEQYF.

CDR3 in amino acids: CASRRRDGDSPLHF. The CDR3 nucleotides read TGTGCCAGCAGACGGAGGGACGGCGATTCACCCCTCCACTTT. The V gene is TRBV5-4, the J gene TRBJ1-6, with TRBD1 as a possible D gene (5 bases). Germline V lookup: CDR1 SGHNT, CDR2 YYREEE (reference sequence). The CDR3 consists of 14 residues. V was trimmed by 5 bases and J by 8 bases, leaving 14 bases between them.

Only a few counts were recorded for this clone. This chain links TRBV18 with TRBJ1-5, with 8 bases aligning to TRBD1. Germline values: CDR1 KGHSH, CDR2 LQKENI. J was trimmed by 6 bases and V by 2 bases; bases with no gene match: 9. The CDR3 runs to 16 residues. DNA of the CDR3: TGTGCCAGCTCACCATCACCGGGACAGGCGGGTCAGCCCCAGCATTTT. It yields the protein CASSPSPGQAGQPQHF.

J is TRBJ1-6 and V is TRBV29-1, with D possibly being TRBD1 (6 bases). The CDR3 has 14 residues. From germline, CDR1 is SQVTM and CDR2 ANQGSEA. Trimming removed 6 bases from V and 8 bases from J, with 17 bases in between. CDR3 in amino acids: CSVAVTGEDSPLHF. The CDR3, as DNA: TGCAGCGTGGCCGTGACAGGAGAAGATTCACCCCTCCACTTT.

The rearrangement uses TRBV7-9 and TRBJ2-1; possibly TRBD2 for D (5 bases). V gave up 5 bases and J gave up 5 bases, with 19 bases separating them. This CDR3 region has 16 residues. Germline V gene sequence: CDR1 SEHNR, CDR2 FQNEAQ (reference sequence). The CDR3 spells CASSRKTPKLDNEQFF. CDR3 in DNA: TGTGCCAGCAGCCGCAAGACTCCAAAACTAGACAATGAGCAGTTCTTC.

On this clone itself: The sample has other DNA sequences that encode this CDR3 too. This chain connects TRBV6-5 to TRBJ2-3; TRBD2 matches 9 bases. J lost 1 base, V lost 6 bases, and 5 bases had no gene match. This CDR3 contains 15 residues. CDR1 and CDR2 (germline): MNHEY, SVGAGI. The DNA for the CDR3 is TGTGCCAGCAGCCTACTAGCGGGTGGCACAGATACGCAGTATTTT. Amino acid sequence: CASSLLAGGTDTQYF.

The CDR3 DNA sequence: TGTGCCAGCACCTTAGCGGGAGCGGGGGACAATGAGCAGTTCTTC. Protein: CASTLAGAGDNEQFF. This sequence joins TRBV6-5 and TRBJ2-1; 9 nucleotides line up with TRBD2. The ends lost 7 bases at V and 5 bases at J; junction bases unmatched: 9. Germline assignment: CDR1 MNHEY and CDR2 SVGAGI. The CDR3 sequence is 15 residues long.

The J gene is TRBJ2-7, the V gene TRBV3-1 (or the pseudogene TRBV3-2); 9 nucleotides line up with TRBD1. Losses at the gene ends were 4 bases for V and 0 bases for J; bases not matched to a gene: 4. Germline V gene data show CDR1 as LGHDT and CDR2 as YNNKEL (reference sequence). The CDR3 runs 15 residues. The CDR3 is CASSPGTGYSYEQYF. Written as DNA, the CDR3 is TGTGCCAGCAGCCCGGGGACAGGGTACTCCTACGAGCAGTACTTC.

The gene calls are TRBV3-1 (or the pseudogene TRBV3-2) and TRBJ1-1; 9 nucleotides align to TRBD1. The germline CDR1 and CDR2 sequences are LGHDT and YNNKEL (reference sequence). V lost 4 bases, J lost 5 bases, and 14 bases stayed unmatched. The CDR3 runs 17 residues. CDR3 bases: TGTGCCAGCAGCCTACCAATCGGAACAGGGGGCCGGACTGAAGCTTTCTTT. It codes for CASSLPIGTGGRTEAFF.

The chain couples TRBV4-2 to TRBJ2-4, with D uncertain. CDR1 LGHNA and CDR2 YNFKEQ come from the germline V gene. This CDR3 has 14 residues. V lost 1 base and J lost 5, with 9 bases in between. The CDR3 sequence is CASSQVGSQNIQYF. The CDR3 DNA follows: TGTGCCAGCAGCCAAGTGGGCAGCCAAAACATTCAGTACTTC.

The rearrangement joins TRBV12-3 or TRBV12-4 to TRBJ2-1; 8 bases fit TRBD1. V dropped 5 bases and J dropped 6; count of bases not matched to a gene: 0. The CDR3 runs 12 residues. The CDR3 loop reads CASSGQGNEQFF. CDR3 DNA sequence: TGTGCCAGCAGTGGACAGGGCAATGAGCAGTTCTTC.

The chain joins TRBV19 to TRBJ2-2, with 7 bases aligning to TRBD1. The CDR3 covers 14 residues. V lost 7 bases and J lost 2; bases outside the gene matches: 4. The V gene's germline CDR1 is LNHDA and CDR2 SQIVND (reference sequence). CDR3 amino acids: CASIRTGNTGELFF. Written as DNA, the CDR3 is TGTGCCAGTATTCGGACAGGAAACACCGGGGAGCTGTTTTTT.

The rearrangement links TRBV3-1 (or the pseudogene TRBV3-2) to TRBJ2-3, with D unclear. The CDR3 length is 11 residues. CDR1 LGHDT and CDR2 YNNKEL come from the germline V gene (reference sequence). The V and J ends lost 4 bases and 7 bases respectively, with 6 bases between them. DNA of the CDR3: TGTGCCAGCAGCCGTTCTTATACGCAGTATTTT. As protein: CASSRSYTQYF.

The chain's CDR3 is CASRATSRETQYF. The CDR3 DNA sequence: TGTGCCAGCAGGGCGACTAGCCGGGAGACCCAGTACTTC. The rearrangement joins TRBV6-5 to TRBJ2-5, with 7 bases lining up with TRBD2. J was trimmed by 5 bases and V by 6 bases; bases with no gene match: 6. Germline values: CDR1 MNHEY, CDR2 SVGAGI. This CDR3 spans 13 amino acids.

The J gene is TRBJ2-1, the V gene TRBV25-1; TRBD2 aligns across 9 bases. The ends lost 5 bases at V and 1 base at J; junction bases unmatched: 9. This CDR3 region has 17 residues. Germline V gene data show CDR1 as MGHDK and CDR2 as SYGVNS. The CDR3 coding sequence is TGTGCCAGCAGTCCATATAGCGGGAGTAGGTCCTACAATGAGCAGTTCTTC. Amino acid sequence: CASSPYSGSRSYNEQFF. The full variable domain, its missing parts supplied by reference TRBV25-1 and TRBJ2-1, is EADIYQTPRYLVIGTGKKITLECSQTMGHDKMYWYQQDPGMELHLIHYSYGVNSTEKGDLSSESTVSRIRTEHFPLTLESARPSHTSQYLCASSPYSGSRSYNEQFFGPGTRLTVL.

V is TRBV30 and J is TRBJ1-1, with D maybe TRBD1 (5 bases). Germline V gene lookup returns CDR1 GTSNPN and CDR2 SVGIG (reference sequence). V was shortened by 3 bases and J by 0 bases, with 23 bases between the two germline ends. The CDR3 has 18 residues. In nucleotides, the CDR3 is TGTGCCTGGAGAGAAAGAAGGGGTGAACTCAGGATGAACACTGAAGCTTTCTTT. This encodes CAWRERRGELRMNTEAFF.

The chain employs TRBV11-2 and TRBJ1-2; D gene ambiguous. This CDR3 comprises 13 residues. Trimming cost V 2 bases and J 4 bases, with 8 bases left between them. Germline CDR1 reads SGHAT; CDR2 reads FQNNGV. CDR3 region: CASSLSGSYGYTF. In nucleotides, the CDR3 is TGTGCCAGCAGCTTAAGTGGGAGCTATGGCTACACCTTC.

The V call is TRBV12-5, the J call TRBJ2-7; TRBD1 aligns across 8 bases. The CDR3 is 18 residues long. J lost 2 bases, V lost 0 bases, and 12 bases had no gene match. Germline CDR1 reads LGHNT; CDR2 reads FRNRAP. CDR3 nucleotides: TGTGCTAGTGGTTTGGTAGGCAGGGGGCTTACAGGCCCCTACGAGCAGTACTTC. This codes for CASGLVGRGLTGPYEQYF.

CDR3: CASSVGQSSYNSPLHF. Written as DNA, the CDR3 is TGTGCCAGCAGCGTGGGACAGAGCTCCTATAATTCACCCCTCCACTTT. This chain connects TRBV9 to TRBJ1-6; 7 nucleotides match TRBD1. There are 16 residues in the CDR3. V dropped 2 bases and J dropped 0; count of bases not matched to a gene: 2. Per the germline V gene, CDR1 is SGDLS and CDR2 is YYNGEE.

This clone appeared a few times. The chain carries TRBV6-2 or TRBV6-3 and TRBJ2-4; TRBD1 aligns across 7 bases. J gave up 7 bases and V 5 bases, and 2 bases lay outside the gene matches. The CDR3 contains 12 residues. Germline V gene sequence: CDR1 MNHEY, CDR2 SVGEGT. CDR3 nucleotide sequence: TGTGCCAGCAGTCCGACAGGGAACATTCAGTACTTC. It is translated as CASSPTGNIQYF.

The CDR3 region is CASSLEGTSGRVWTQYF. CDR3 nucleotide sequence: TGTGCCAGCAGCTTAGAAGGGACTAGCGGGCGTGTCTGGACCCAGTACTTC. The chain is built from TRBV7-2 and TRBJ2-5; 12 bases fit TRBD2. V was pared by 1 base and J by 7 bases, with 10 bases of the junction left unmatched. Germline V gene lookup returns CDR1 SGHTA and CDR2 FQGNSA. This CDR3 region has 17 residues.

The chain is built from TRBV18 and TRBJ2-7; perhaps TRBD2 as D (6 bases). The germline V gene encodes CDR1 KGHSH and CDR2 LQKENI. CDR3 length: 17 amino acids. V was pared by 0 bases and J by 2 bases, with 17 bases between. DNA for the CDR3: TGTGCCAGCTCACCACCCCCTGGAGCGGGTGGAACCTACGAGCAGTACTTC. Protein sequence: CASSPPPGAGGTYEQYF. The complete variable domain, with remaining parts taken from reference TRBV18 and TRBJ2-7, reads NAGVMQNPRHLVRRRGQEARLRCSPMKGHSHVYWYRQLPEEGLKFMVYLQKENIIDESGMPKERFSAEFPKEGPSILRIQQVVRGDSAAYFCASSPPPGAGGTYEQYFGPGTRLTVT.

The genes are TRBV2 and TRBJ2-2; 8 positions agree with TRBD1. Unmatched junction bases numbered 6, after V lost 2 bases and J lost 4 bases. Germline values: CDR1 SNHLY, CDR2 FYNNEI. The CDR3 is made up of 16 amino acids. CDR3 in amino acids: CASSEQQGGVTGELFF. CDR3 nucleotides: TGTGCCAGCAGTGAACAACAGGGGGGCGTCACCGGGGAGCTGTTTTTT.

CDR3 sequence: CASSWGSGHGETQYF. The CDR3 nucleotides read TGTGCCAGCAGCTGGGGGAGCGGGCACGGGGAGACCCAGTACTTC. This chain links TRBV7-2 with TRBJ2-5, with D maybe TRBD2 (6 bases). The length of the CDR3 is 15 residues. From germline, CDR1 is SGHTA and CDR2 FQGNSA. V lost 4 bases to trimming and J lost 5 bases, with 17 bases between them.

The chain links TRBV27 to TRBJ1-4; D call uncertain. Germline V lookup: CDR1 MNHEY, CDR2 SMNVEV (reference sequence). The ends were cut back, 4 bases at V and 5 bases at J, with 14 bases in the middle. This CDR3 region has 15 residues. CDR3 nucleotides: TGTGCCAGCAGTTCCCGACACGGCGACAATGAAAAACTGTTTTTT. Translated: CASSSRHGDNEKLFF. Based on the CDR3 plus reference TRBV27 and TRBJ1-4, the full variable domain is EAQVTQNPRYLITVTGKKLTVTCSQNMNHEYMSWYRQDPGLGLRQIYYSMNVEVTDKGDVPEGYKVSRKEKRNFPLILESPSPNQTSLYFCASSSRHGDNEKLFFGSGTQLSVL.

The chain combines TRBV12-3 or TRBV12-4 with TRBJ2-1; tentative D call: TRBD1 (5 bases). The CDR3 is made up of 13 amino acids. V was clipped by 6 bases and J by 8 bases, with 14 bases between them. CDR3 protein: CASSIIRVDEQFF. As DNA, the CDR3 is TGTGCCAGCAGCATAATCAGGGTCGATGAGCAGTTCTTC.

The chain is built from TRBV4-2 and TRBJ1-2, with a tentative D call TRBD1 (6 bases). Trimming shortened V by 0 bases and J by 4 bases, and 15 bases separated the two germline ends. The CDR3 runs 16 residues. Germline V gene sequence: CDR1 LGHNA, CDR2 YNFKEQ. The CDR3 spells CASSQDRGGAGYGYTF. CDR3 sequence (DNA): TGTGCCAGCAGCCAAGATCGTGGGGGCGCGGGCTATGGCTACACCTTC.